These 14 T cell receptor beta chains were all obtained from the same sample, sequenced in a study of T cell responses to AZD1222 COVID-19 vaccine. The data were produced by immunoSEQ multiplex PCR, yet TCRdb's version contains in-frame clones alone and is incomplete. Of 90,000 to 120,000 clones detected, around 92% appear once; the ten largest clones hold around 8.6%. This specimen consisted of peripheral blood, obtained 28 days after the second AZD1222 dose. These receptor sequences come from an adult who received the AZD1222 COVID-19 vaccine.

The chain joins TRBV7-9 to TRBJ2-4; D could derive from TRBD1 or TRBD2 (5 bases each). With 4 bases removed from V and 0 bases from J, the gap between germline ends came to 13 bases. The CDR3 is made up of 16 amino acids. The germline gives CDR1 SEHNR, CDR2 FQNEAQ (reference sequence). The CDR3 DNA sequence: TGTGCCAGCAGCTCGGGACCCCGGGGAGCCAAAAACATTCAGTACTTC. Its protein is CASSSGPRGAKNIQYF.

J is TRBJ2-5 and V is TRBV28; D is perhaps TRBD1 or TRBD2 (6 bases each). The V end was cut by 7 bases, the J end by 2 bases, with 14 bases between. Per the germline V gene, CDR1 is MDHEN and CDR2 is SYDVKM. This CDR3 contains 14 residues. The CDR3 protein is CASTAGHPQETQYF. For the CDR3, the DNA is TGTGCCAGCACCGCGGGACACCCGCAAGAGACCCAGTACTTC.

J is TRBJ1-5 and V is TRBV3-1 (or the pseudogene TRBV3-2), with a tentative D call TRBD1 (6 bases). CDR1 and CDR2 (germline): LGHDT, YNNKEL (reference sequence). There are 17 residues in the CDR3. The V and J ends lost 4 bases and 0 bases respectively, with 16 bases between them. CDR3: CASSPRGADYSNQPQHF. The CDR3 DNA reads as TGTGCCAGCAGCCCGAGGGGGGCGGACTATAGCAATCAGCCCCAGCATTTT.

This clone was detected once. This chain connects TRBV15 to TRBJ1-1; the match to TRBD1 covers 7 bases. From germline, CDR1 is LNHNV and CDR2 YYDKDF (reference sequence). After removal of 2 bases from V and 5 bases from J, the junction contained 2 bases not matched to a gene. The CDR3 is 13 amino acids. The CDR3 DNA sequence: TGTGCCACCAGCAGAAAACAGGGGACTGAAGCTTTCTTT. Amino acids: CATSRKQGTEAFF. Filled out from reference TRBV15 and TRBJ1-1, the complete variable domain reads DAMVIQNPRYQVTQFGKPVTLSCSQTLNHNVMYWYQQKSSQAPKLLFHYYDKDFNNEADTPDNFQSRRPNTSFCFLDIRSPGLGDTAMYLCATSRKQGTEAFFGQGTRLTVV.

The count of this clone is one. The rearrangement uses TRBV5-6 and TRBJ2-7; D call uncertain. Trimming left V 2 bases short and J 2 bases short, with 11 bases between. CDR3 length: 14 residues. Germline V CDR1 and CDR2: SGHDT, YYEEEE. The CDR3 DNA sequence: TGTGCCAGCAGCTTTGGTGACACTCCCTACGAGCAGTACTTC. It yields the protein CASSFGDTPYEQYF.

The chain employs TRBV5-1 and TRBJ2-1; TRBD1 matches at 8 bases. Germline CDR1 is SGHRS and CDR2 is YFSETQ. The V segment lost 0 bases and the J segment 2 bases; nucleotides outside the gene matches: 4. CDR3 length: 16 amino acids. This chain's CDR3 is CASSLEDRVAYNEQFF. CDR3 DNA: TGCGCCAGCAGCTTGGAGGACAGGGTTGCCTACAATGAGCAGTTCTTC.

The chain combines TRBV28 with TRBJ2-1; 12 bases agree with TRBD2. Losses at the gene ends were 5 bases for V and 8 bases for J; bases not matched to a gene: 13. CDR1 MDHEN and CDR2 SYDVKM come from the germline V gene. This CDR3 contains 17 residues. The DNA for the CDR3 is TGTGCCAGCAGTGGACTAGCGGGAATAGGGCTTAACGATGAGCAGTTCTTC. Encoded protein: CASSGLAGIGLNDEQFF.

This sequence joins TRBV27 and TRBJ2-1, with D maybe TRBD2 (5 bases). CDR1 is MNHEY and CDR2 is SMNVEV in the germline V gene (reference sequence). This CDR3 has 13 amino acids. Trimming removed 6 bases at V and 6 bases at J, with 12 bases between. In nucleotides, the CDR3 is TGTGCCAGCAGCCCAGGACTGCTCAATGAGCAGTTCTTC. Translating gives CASSPGLLNEQFF.

In its sample, this clone was seen a few times. V is TRBV28 and J is TRBJ1-3, with D perhaps matching TRBD1 (5 bases). V was shortened by 4 bases and J by 2 bases, with 9 bases between the two germline ends. The CDR3 runs 14 residues. Looked up from germline, CDR1 is MDHEN and CDR2 is SYDVKM. CDR3 region: CASSSRGAGNTIYF. As DNA, the CDR3 is TGTGCCAGCAGTTCCCGGGGGGCTGGAAACACCATATATTTT.

The chain combines TRBV27 with TRBJ2-3; either TRBD1 or TRBD2 may fit D (7 bases each). Germline V CDR1 and CDR2: MNHEY, SMNVEV (reference sequence). Trimming cost V 9 bases and J 1 base, with 14 bases left between them. The CDR3 extends over 14 amino acids. CDR3 loop: CASRQGGGTDTQYF. CDR3 sequence (DNA): TGTGCCAGTAGACAGGGAGGGGGCACAGATACGCAGTATTTT.

The V call is TRBV4-1, the J call TRBJ2-1; D is unclear. The germline CDR1 and CDR2 sequences are MGHRA and YSYEKL. Trimming cost V 5 bases and J 7 bases, with 15 bases left between them. The CDR3 totals 14 residues. The CDR3 spells CASSESQTTNEQFF. The DNA for the CDR3 is TGCGCCAGCAGCGAAAGTCAAACCACAAATGAGCAGTTCTTC.

The rearrangement joins TRBV10-3 to TRBJ2-7; 10 nucleotides match TRBD2. V trimming: 2 bases; J trimming: 4 bases; junction bases outside the gene matches: 8. The V gene's germline CDR1 is ENHRY and CDR2 SYGVKD. The CDR3 has 16 amino acids. The CDR3 nucleotides read TGTGCCATCAGTGAGCCTAGCGGGGGAACTAGTTACGAGCAGTACTTC. The encoded protein is CAISEPSGGTSYEQYF.

J is TRBJ2-5 and V is TRBV29-1; no reliable D call. Germline V lookup: CDR1 SQVTM, CDR2 ANQGSEA. This CDR3 has 14 amino acids. V dropped 6 bases and J dropped 1 base, with 15 bases sitting between them. CDR3 sequence (DNA): TGCAGCGTCGTGCGCTGGTGGTCCCAAGAGACCCAGTACTTC. The encoded protein is CSVVRWWSQETQYF.

The chain recombines TRBV14 with TRBJ1-1, with D uncertain. This CDR3 has 14 residues. CDR1 is SGHDN and CDR2 is FVKESK in the germline V gene. Trimming left V 4 bases short and J 4 bases short, with 13 bases between. CDR3 in amino acids: CASSRSSGVTEAFF. The CDR3 DNA follows: TGTGCCAGCAGCCGGAGCTCGGGAGTCACTGAAGCTTTCTTT.